This T cell receptor beta chain was captured by sequencing in a study of cytomegalovirus exposure and HLA in healthy donors. Study as a whole: The 120 validation repertoires used the same platform as the 550 to 700 first-cohort repertoires (as reported by a later analysis).

The donors were in the roughly 130-subject validation cohort; that cohort was separate from the roughly 680-subject first cohort. Measured with immunoSEQ multiplex PCR; TCRdb has only the in-frame clones, and not every one. Seen here are over 80,000 clones, roughly 85% observed once, and the top ten hold 20% to 25%. This clone was picked up a small number of times. Its specificity is unknown. V was cut by 0 bases and J by 4 bases, with 8 bases left in between. This CDR3 is 14 amino acids long. Germline V lookup: CDR1 KGHSH, CDR2 LQKENI. The study's findings and limits: Most TCR sequences proved rare, with some public TCRs found in many donors. One later analysis, an examination of the 120 or so validation repertoires, found that first-cohort TCR clusters tended to co-occur in them.

The J gene is TRBJ2-3, the V gene TRBV18; D might be TRBD1 (5 bases). The clonotype comes from a man aged 18 to 30 in good health and CMV-seropositive. Sequenced: PBMCs. The CDR3 sequence: CASSPPIQADTQYF. The CDR3 DNA is TGTGCCAGCTCACCACCGATACAGGCAGATACGCAGTATTTT.